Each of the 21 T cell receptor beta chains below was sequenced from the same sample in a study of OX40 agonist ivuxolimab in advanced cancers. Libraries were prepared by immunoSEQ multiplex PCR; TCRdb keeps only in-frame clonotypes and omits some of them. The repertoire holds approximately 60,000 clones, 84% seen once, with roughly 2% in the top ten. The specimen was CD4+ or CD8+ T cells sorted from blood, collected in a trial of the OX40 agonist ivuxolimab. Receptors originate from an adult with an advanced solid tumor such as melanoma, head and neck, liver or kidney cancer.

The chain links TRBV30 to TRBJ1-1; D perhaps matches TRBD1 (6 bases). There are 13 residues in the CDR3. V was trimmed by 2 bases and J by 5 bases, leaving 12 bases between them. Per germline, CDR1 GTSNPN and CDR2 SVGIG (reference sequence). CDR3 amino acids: CAWSPQGATEAFF. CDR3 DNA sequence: TGTGCCTGGAGTCCACAGGGAGCAACTGAAGCTTTCTTT.

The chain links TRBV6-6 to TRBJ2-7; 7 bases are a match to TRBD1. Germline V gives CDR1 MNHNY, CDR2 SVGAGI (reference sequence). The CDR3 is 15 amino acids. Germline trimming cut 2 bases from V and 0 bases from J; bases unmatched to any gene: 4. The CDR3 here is CASSYAGTDSYEQYF. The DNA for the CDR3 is TGTGCCAGCAGTTACGCCGGGACAGACTCCTACGAGCAGTACTTC.

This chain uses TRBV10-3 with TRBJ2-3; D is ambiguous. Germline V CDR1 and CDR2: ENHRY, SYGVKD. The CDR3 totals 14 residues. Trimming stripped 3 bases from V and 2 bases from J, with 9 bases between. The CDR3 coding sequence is TGTGCCATCAGTGACGAGGACCTCACAGATACGCAGTATTTT. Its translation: CAISDEDLTDTQYF.

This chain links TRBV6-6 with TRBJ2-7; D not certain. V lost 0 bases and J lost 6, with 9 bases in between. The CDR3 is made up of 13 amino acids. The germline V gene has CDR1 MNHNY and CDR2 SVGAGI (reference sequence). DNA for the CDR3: TGTGCCAGCAGTTACTCGATGACGGGCGAGCAGTACTTC. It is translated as CASSYSMTGEQYF.

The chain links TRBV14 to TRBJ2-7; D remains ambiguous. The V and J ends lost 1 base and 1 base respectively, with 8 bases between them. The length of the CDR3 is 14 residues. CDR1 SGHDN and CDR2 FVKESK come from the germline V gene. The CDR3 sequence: CASSQVHGSYEQYF. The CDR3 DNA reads TGTGCCAGCAGCCAAGTCCACGGTTCCTACGAGCAGTACTTC.

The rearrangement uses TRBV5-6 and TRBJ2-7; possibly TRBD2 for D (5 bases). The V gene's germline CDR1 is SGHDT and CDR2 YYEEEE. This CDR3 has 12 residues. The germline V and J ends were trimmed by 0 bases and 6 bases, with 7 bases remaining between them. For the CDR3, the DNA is TGTGCCAGCAGCTTGGTAGCGAGCGAGCAGTACTTC. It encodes CASSLVASEQYF.

The CDR3 region has the DNA TGCGCCAGCAGTCAATCCAAGGGGAGCCTAGGGCAGTTCTTC. It specifies CASSQSKGSLGQFF. V and J are TRBV23-1 and TRBJ2-1; D is possibly TRBD1 or TRBD2 (5 bases each). TRBV23-1 is assigned to the ORF class and has an uncertain function. The CDR3 runs to 14 residues. V was cut by 0 bases and J by 12 bases, with 15 bases left in between.

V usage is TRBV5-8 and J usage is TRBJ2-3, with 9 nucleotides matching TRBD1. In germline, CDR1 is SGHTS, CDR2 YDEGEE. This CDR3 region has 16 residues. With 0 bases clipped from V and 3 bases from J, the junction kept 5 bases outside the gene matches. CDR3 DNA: TGTGCCAGCAGCTTGGGTCCGACAGGGGGAACAGATACGCAGTATTTT. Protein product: CASSLGPTGGTDTQYF.

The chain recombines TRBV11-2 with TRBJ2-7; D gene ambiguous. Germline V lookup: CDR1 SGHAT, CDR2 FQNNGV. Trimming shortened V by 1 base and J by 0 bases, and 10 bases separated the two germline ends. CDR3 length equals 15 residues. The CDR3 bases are TGTGCCAGCAGCTTAGGGGCCGTTCGCTCCTACGAGCAGTACTTC. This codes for CASSLGAVRSYEQYF.

CDR3 coding DNA: TGTGCCAGCAGGTACCAGTACGAGCAGTACTTC. As protein: CASRYQYEQYF. The chain has TRBV6-6 and TRBJ2-7; D ambiguous. Germline V gene sequence: CDR1 MNHNY, CDR2 SVGAGI (reference sequence). CDR3 size: 11 residues. V was clipped by 6 bases and J by 4 bases, with 7 bases between them.

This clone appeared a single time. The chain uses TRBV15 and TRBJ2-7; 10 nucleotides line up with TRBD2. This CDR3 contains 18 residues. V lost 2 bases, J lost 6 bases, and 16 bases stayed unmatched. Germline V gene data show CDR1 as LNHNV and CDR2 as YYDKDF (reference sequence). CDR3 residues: CATSRSSLAGGARREQYF. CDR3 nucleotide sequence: TGTGCCACCAGCAGATCATCTTTAGCGGGAGGAGCTCGTCGCGAGCAGTACTTC.

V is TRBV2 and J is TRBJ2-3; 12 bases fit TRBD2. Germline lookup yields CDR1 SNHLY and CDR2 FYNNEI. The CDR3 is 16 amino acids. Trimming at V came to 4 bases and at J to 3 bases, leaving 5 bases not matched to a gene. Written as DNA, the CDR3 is TGTGCCAGCAGTGTGACTAGCGGGAGTGGGACAGATACGCAGTATTTT. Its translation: CASSVTSGSGTDTQYF.

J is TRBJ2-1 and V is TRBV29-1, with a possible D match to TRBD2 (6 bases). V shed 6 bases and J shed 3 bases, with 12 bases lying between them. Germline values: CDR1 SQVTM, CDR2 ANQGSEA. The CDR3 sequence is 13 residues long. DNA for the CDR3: TGCAGCGTACGAGCGGGCCTCTACAATGAGCAGTTCTTC. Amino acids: CSVRAGLYNEQFF.

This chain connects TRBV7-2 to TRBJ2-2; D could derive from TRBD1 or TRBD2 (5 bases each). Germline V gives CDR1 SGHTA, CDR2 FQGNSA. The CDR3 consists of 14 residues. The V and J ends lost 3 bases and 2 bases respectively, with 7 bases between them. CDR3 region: CASSLGTNTGELFF. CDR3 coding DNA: TGTGCCAGCAGCTTGGGGACCAACACCGGGGAGCTGTTTTTT.

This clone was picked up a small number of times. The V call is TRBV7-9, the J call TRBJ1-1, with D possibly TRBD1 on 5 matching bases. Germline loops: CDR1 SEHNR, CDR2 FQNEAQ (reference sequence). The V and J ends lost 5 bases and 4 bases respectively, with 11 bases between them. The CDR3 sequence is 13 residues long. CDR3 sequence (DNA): TGTGCCAGCAGCAAAGGGACGGCCACTGAAGCTTTCTTT. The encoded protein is CASSKGTATEAFF.

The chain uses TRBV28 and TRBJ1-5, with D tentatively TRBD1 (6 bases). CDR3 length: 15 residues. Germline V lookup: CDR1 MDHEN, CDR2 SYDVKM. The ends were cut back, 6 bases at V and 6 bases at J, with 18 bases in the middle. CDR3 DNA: TGTGCCAGCAGATCTCAGGGGCCCGCCGGTCAGCCCCAGCATTTT. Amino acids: CASRSQGPAGQPQHF.

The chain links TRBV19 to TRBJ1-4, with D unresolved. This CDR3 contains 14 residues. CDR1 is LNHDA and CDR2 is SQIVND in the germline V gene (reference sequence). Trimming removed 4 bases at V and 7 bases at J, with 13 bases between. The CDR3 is CASSTPSAVEKLFF. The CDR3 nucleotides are TGTGCCAGTAGTACTCCGTCGGCGGTTGAAAAACTGTTTTTT.

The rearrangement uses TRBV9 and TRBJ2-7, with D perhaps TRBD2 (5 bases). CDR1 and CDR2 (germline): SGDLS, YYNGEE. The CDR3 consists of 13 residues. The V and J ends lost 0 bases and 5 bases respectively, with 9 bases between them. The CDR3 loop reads CASSVGLRDEQYF. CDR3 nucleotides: TGTGCCAGCAGCGTAGGCCTGAGGGACGAGCAGTACTTC. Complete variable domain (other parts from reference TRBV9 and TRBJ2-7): DSGVTQTPKHLITATGQRVTLRCSPRSGDLSVYWYQQSLDQGLQFLIQYYNGEERAKGNILERFSAQQFPDLHSELNLSSLELGDSALYFCASSVGLRDEQYFGPGTRLTVT.

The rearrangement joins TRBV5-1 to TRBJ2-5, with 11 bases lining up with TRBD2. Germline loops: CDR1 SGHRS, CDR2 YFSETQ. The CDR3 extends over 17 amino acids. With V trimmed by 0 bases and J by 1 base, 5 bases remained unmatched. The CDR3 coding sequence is TGCGCCAGCAGCTTGGGTGGTAGCGGGGGGGTCCAAGAGACCCAGTACTTC. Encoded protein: CASSLGGSGGVQETQYF.

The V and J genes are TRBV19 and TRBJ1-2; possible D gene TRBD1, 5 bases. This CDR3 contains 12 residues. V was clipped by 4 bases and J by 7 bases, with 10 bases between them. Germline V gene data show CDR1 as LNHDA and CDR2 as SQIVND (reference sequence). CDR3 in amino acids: CASSTGRIGYTF. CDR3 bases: TGTGCCAGTAGTACAGGGAGGATTGGCTACACCTTC.

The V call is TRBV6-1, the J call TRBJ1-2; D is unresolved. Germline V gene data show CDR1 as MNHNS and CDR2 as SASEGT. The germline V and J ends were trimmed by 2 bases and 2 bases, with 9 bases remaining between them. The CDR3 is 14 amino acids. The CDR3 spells CASSERPGNYGYTF. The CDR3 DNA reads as TGTGCCAGCAGTGAACGGCCAGGCAACTATGGCTACACCTTC.